A single sample is the source of the 24 T cell receptor beta chains below, sequenced in a study of blood T cell repertoires in COVID-19. Generated by immunoSEQ multiplex PCR, the TCRdb table keeps only in-frame clones and is missing some. This sample carries approximately 500,000 clones, roughly 89% of them seen once, and the ten largest clones take roughly 0.92%. Input material: peripheral blood. The receptors come from a man aged 18 to 30 with COVID-19, enrolled during active disease.

The rearrangement uses TRBV2 and TRBJ1-4; TRBD1 is a possible D gene (5 bases). CDR1 is SNHLY, CDR2 FYNNEI, per germline. V gave up 7 bases and J gave up 4 bases, with 13 bases separating them. The CDR3 is 14 residues long. CDR3 bases: TGTGCCAGCAAGATTGGGACTGATAATGAAAAACTGTTTTTT. Its translation is CASKIGTDNEKLFF.

The chain combines TRBV29-1 with TRBJ2-1; possibly TRBD1 for D (5 bases). The V gene lost 1 base and the J gene lost 7 bases, with 11 bases spanning the gap. CDR3 length: 13 residues. Per the germline V gene, CDR1 is SQVTM and CDR2 is ANQGSEA. The CDR3 reads CSVEAPQGNEQFF. The CDR3, as DNA: TGCAGCGTTGAAGCCCCCCAGGGAAATGAGCAGTTCTTC.

This sequence joins TRBV7-9 and TRBJ1-1, with TRBD1 matching over 10 bases. In germline, CDR1 is SEHNR, CDR2 FQNEAQ (reference sequence). This CDR3 region has 16 residues. After removal of 5 bases from V and 1 base from J, the junction contained 7 bases not matched to a gene. CDR3 loop: CASSDGTGVANTEAFF. Written as DNA, the CDR3 is TGTGCCAGCAGCGACGGGACAGGGGTAGCGAACACTGAAGCTTTCTTT.

V gene TRBV5-1 combines with J gene TRBJ1-1, with TRBD1 as a possible D gene (5 bases). The CDR3 contains 16 residues. Germline CDR1 reads SGHRS; CDR2 reads YFSETQ. Deletions cut 0 bases from V and 6 bases from J, with 18 bases between. The CDR3 coding sequence is TGCGCCAGCAGCTTGGTATCCGGGAATCCGGGGGCTGAAGCTTTCTTT. It codes for CASSLVSGNPGAEAFF.

This sequence joins TRBV6-1 and TRBJ1-6; tentative D call: TRBD1 (5 bases). This CDR3 has 15 amino acids. V was clipped by 0 bases and J by 7 bases, with 10 bases between them. Per germline, CDR1 MNHNS and CDR2 SASEGT. This CDR3 reads CASSEAQGLNSPLHF. In nucleotides, the CDR3 is TGTGCCAGCAGTGAAGCTCAGGGACTCAATTCACCCCTCCACTTT.

The J gene is TRBJ2-7, the V gene TRBV14; perhaps TRBD1 as D (5 bases). The V end lost 3 bases, the J end lost 3 bases, and 12 bases lay between the germline ends. CDR3 length equals 14 residues. CDR1 is SGHDN and CDR2 is FVKESK in the germline V gene. The CDR3 region has the DNA TGTGCCAGCAGCCATTTTTCAGGGAACTACGAGCAGTACTTC. Translated, it gives CASSHFSGNYEQYF.

V usage is TRBV7-8 and J usage is TRBJ2-7, with 14 nucleotides matching TRBD2. Germline V gene data show CDR1 as SGHVS and CDR2 as FQNEAQ. Trimming took 5 bases from V and 3 from J; bases not matched to a gene: 12. This CDR3 has 18 residues. The CDR3 reads CASSAEGLAGVKGYEQYF. Written as DNA, the CDR3 is TGTGCCAGCAGCGCGGAGGGACTAGCGGGAGTGAAGGGCTACGAGCAGTACTTC. Full variable domain (outside the CDR3, taken from reference TRBV7-8 and TRBJ2-7): GAGVSQSPRYKVAKRGQDVALRCDPISGHVSLFWYQQALGQGPEFLTYFQNEAQLDKSGLPSDRFFAERPEGSVSTLKIQRTQQEDSAVYLCASSAEGLAGVKGYEQYFGPGTRLTVT.

The genes are TRBV11-2 and TRBJ1-2; 9 bases line up with TRBD1. The CDR3 sequence is 15 residues long. The ends lost 1 base at V and 2 bases at J; junction bases unmatched: 2. Germline V lookup: CDR1 SGHAT, CDR2 FQNNGV. The CDR3 is CASSLGGTGNYGYTF. The CDR3 nucleotides are TGTGCCAGCAGCTTAGGCGGGACAGGGAACTATGGCTACACCTTC.

CDR3 residues: CASSLGIAGGGTLYEQYF. CDR3 DNA sequence: TGTGCCAGCAGCTTGGGGATTGCCGGCGGGGGGACGCTCTACGAGCAGTACTTC. The genes are TRBV5-5 and TRBJ2-7; 8 bases agree with TRBD2. This CDR3 spans 18 amino acids. CDR1 and CDR2 from the germline V gene are SGHKS and YYEKEE (reference sequence). The V and J ends lost 0 bases and 3 bases, in that order; junction bases with no gene match: 14.

The J gene is TRBJ2-7, the V gene TRBV27, with 7 bases fitting TRBD1. Trimming took 4 bases from V and 4 from J; bases not matched to a gene: 7. This CDR3 is built from 14 residues. CDR1 is MNHEY, CDR2 SMNVEV, per germline (reference sequence). The CDR3 sequence: CASSWTGTDYEQYF. CDR3 bases: TGTGCCAGCAGTTGGACCGGGACAGATTACGAGCAGTACTTC.

The V call is TRBV6-5, the J call TRBJ2-7; 8 nucleotides match TRBD2. The CDR3 is made up of 14 amino acids. Germline CDR1 is MNHEY and CDR2 is SVGAGI. The J segment lost 4 bases and the V segment lost 4 bases, leaving 6 bases of the junction unmatched. CDR3 nucleotides: TGTGCCAGCAGTTCGGGAGGGAGGGTTTACGAGCAGTACTTC. This sequence encodes CASSSGGRVYEQYF.

Regarding this clone: Other DNA sequences in this specimen translate into the identical CDR3. The V and J genes are TRBV7-3 and TRBJ1-1; D unclear. The CDR3 runs to 13 residues. Germline CDR1 and CDR2: SGHTA and FQGTGA. V was cut by 4 bases and J by 5 bases, with 11 bases left in between. This chain's CDR3 is CASSSRTGTEAFF. CDR3 nucleotides: TGTGCCAGCAGCTCAAGGACGGGGACTGAAGCTTTCTTT.

The CDR3: CASSQAGPGELFF. The CDR3 bases are TGTGCCAGTAGCCAGGCCGGTCCGGGGGAGCTGTTTTTT. The chain carries TRBV19 and TRBJ2-2; D is unclear. Germline CDR1 is LNHDA and CDR2 is SQIVND (reference sequence). This CDR3 contains 13 residues. V lost 6 bases and J 8 bases, leaving 13 bases between the germline ends.

This clone came up once. This sequence joins TRBV3-1 (or the pseudogene TRBV3-2) and TRBJ2-7; TRBD1 matches at 7 bases. After removal of 4 bases from V and 3 bases from J, the junction contained 15 bases not matched to a gene. Germline V CDR1 and CDR2: LGHDT, YNNKEL (reference sequence). The CDR3 has 17 residues. CDR3 in amino acids: CASSPTGKQGMYYEQYF. As DNA, the CDR3 is TGTGCCAGCAGCCCCACTGGGAAACAGGGGATGTACTACGAGCAGTACTTC.

The rearrangement links TRBV6-1 to TRBJ1-1, with D tentatively TRBD1 (5 bases). Germline-derived CDR1 and CDR2 are MNHNS and SASEGT. V was pared by 1 base and J by 4 bases, with 10 bases between. The CDR3 covers 14 residues. CDR3 sequence: CASSEVRGGTEAFF. Here the CDR3 DNA reads TGTGCCAGCAGTGAAGTTAGGGGAGGCACTGAAGCTTTCTTT.

The chain employs TRBV28 and TRBJ1-1, with 10 bases aligning to TRBD1. V was pared by 6 bases and J by 5 bases, with 6 bases of the junction left unmatched. This CDR3 is built from 14 residues. The V gene's germline CDR1 is MDHEN and CDR2 SYDVKM. The CDR3 region is CASSRGQGWTEAFF. For the CDR3, the DNA is TGTGCCAGCAGCCGGGGACAGGGGTGGACTGAAGCTTTCTTT. The variable domain in full, completed from reference TRBV28 and TRBJ1-1, reads DVKVTQSSRYLVKRTGEKVFLECVQDMDHENMFWYRQDPGLGLRLIYFSYDVKMKEKGDIPEGYSVSREKKERFSLILESASTNQTSMYLCASSRGQGWTEAFFGQGTRLTVV.

The V and J genes are TRBV5-6 and TRBJ1-2; D remains ambiguous. This CDR3 has 12 amino acids. Looked up from germline, CDR1 is SGHDT and CDR2 is YYEEEE. V lost 5 bases to trimming and J lost 2 bases, with 7 bases between them. CDR3 DNA sequence: TGTGCCAGCAGTCAAGAGAACTATGGCTACACCTTC. The encoded protein is CASSQENYGYTF.

The chain joins TRBV7-9 to TRBJ1-5, with 8 bases identical to TRBD1. J was trimmed by 5 bases and V by 5 bases; bases with no gene match: 5. The CDR3 spans 14 residues. CDR1 and CDR2 (germline): SEHNR, FQNEAQ (reference sequence). CDR3 sequence (DNA): TGTGCCAGCAGCAAGACAGGGGTAGATCAGCCCCAGCATTTT. Residues: CASSKTGVDQPQHF. The full variable domain, in which reference TRBV7-9 and TRBJ1-5 provide the parts outside the CDR3, is DTGVSQNPRHKITKRGQNVTFRCDPISEHNRLYWYRQTLGQGPEFLTYFQNEAQLEKSRLLSDRFSAERPKGSFSTLEIQRTEQGDSAMYLCASSKTGVDQPQHFGDGTRLSIL.

This chain joins TRBV5-1 and TRBJ2-7; D is possibly TRBD1 (6 bases). The CDR3 spans 12 residues. The V and J ends lost 1 base and 6 bases respectively, with 8 bases between them. Germline V gene sequence: CDR1 SGHRS, CDR2 YFSETQ. The CDR3 nucleotides are TGCGCCAGCAGCTTGCAGGGGACCGAGCAGTACTTC. Protein: CASSLQGTEQYF.

This chain connects TRBV16 to TRBJ1-1; D is uncertain. This CDR3 spans 14 amino acids. Between the trimmed V and J ends, which lost 2 bases and 7 bases, there was a span of 14 bases. Germline V gene sequence: CDR1 KGHSY, CDR2 FQNENV. The CDR3 bases are TGTGCCAGCAGCCAACGTTCTAGTCCGGGTGAAGCTTTCTTT. Translated: CASSQRSSPGEAFF. Combining the CDR3 with reference TRBV16 and TRBJ1-1 gives the whole variable domain GEEVAQTPKHLVRGEGQKAKLYCAPIKGHSYVFWYQQVLKNEFKFLISFQNENVFDETGMPKERFSAKCLPNSPCSLEIQATKLEDSAVYFCASSQRSSPGEAFFGQGTRLTVV.

V usage is TRBV19 and J usage is TRBJ1-1; TRBD1 matches 10 bases. Germline CDR1 is LNHDA and CDR2 is SQIVND (reference sequence). This CDR3 region has 13 residues. Germline trimming cut 5 bases from V and 7 bases from J; bases unmatched to any gene: 4. CDR3 DNA: TGTGCCAGTAGTTGGGGACAGGGGAATGAAGCTTTCTTT. Its protein is CASSWGQGNEAFF.

The V gene is TRBV5-4, the J gene TRBJ2-7, with D perhaps matching TRBD2 (6 bases). Germline V gene data show CDR1 as SGHNT and CDR2 as YYREEE (reference sequence). V shed 3 bases and J shed 5 bases, with 12 bases lying between them. The CDR3 sequence is 13 residues long. DNA for the CDR3: TGTGCCAGCAGCTGGGCCCCTAGCGACGAGCAGTACTTC. It encodes CASSWAPSDEQYF.

In regard to this clone: Compared with germline, one end of the junction differs, possibly owing to a read error. The rearrangement links TRBV7-7 to TRBJ2-1; 10 bases align to TRBD2. The CDR3 is made up of 13 amino acids. From germline, CDR1 is SSHAT and CDR2 FNYEAQ (reference sequence). Here the CDR3 reads CASSLAGGNEQFF. The DNA for the CDR3 is TGTGCTAGCAGCTTAGCGGGGGGCAATGAGCAGTTCTTC.

The V and J genes are TRBV3-1 (or the pseudogene TRBV3-2) and TRBJ2-5; tentatively, D is TRBD1 (5 bases). CDR1 LGHDT and CDR2 YNNKEL come from the germline V gene (reference sequence). CDR3 size: 13 residues. V lost 4 bases, J lost 4 bases, and 10 bases lay in between. The CDR3 protein is CASSRTGAETQYF. For the CDR3, the DNA is TGTGCCAGCAGCCGTACAGGAGCAGAGACCCAGTACTTC.